Listed here is a single T cell receptor beta chain. Sequencing was performed with immunoSEQ multiplex PCR; in TCRdb, only in-frame clones are kept and a portion is missing. The repertoire holds about 110,000 clones, with 80% to 90% as singletons. The data were obtained in a study of T cell responses to AZD1222 COVID-19 vaccine. Second-dose intervals of approximately 4 or approximately 12 weeks were pooled. The length of the CDR3 is 16 residues. Trimming at V came to 6 bases and at J to 3 bases, leaving 8 bases not matched to a gene. From germline, CDR1 is MNHNY and CDR2 SVGAGI (reference sequence). Here the sequenced sample was peripheral blood, taken 28 days after the second AZD1222 dose. The rearrangement links TRBV6-6 to TRBJ1-5, with 10 bases identical to TRBD1. This TCR was recovered from an adult who received the AZD1222 COVID-19 vaccine. CDR3 DNA sequence: TGTGCCAGCAGCCCCAGACAGGGGGCGGCCAATCAGCCCCAGCATTTT. Protein sequence: CASSPRQGAANQPQHF.